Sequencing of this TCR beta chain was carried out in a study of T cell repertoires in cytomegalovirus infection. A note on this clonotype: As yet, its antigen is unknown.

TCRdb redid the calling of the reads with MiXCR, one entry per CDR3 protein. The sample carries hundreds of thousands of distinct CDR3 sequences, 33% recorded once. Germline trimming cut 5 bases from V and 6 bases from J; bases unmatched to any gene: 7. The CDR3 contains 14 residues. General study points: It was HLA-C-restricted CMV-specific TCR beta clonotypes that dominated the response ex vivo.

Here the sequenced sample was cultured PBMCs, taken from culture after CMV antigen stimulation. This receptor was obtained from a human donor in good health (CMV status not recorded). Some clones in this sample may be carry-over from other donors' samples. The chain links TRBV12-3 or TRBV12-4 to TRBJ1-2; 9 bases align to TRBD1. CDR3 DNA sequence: TGTGCCAGCAGTCAGAATCGACAGGGGGATGGCTACACCTTC. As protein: CASSQNRQGDGYTF.